The T cell receptor (beta chain) described here comes from a study of blood T cell repertoires in COVID-19 (dated by TCRdb to the early 2020s). For the wider study: The collaborator samples originated in the United States, Italy and Spain and spanned the acute and convalescent phases of COVID-19. The dataset comprised deeply sampled blood TCRbeta repertoires from subjects exposed to, actively infected with, or recovered from COVID-19. Where available, HLA class I and class II types were taken from metadata supplied by the sample provider and were not determined by assay-based typing. The repertoires were made available in a free public database intended to serve as a resource for research on the immune response to SARS-CoV-2. The prospective study material was composed of cDNA or gDNA derived from T cells, B-cell-depleted T cells, or PBMCs. The sample metadata nearly always contained a de-identified subject ID, COVID-19 status, age in years and sex. The samples were drawn from the first 160 participants of the ongoing ImmuneRACE study and from under 1,500 subjects provided by 6 global collaborators. General study outcomes and caveats: How much clinical and demographic metadata was included differed by source and by participant, and the metadata was provided uncurated.

One collaborating source in Seattle enrolled patients while the patients were actively infected and followed the patients over time throughout the course of disease. Whole blood was collected in K2EDTA tubes by collaborating institutions according to the institutions' own protocols. For TCRbeta analysis, collaborator samples were shipped as frozen whole blood, as isolated PBMCs, or as DNA extracted from either sample type. TCRbeta CDR3 regions were amplified from genomic DNA by means of the immunoSEQ Assay, a bias-controlled multiplex PCR. Under the source paper's analysis protocol: The number of nucleated cells in each sample was estimated by amplification of reference gene primers within the assay. To quantify the absolute abundance of each unique TCRbeta CDR3 rearrangement, sequence reads were collapsed and filtered. For each sample, productive Simpson clonality was calculated as the square root of Simpson's diversity index across productive rearrangements. This immuneACCESS table, as held by TCRdb, lists in-frame sequences with V and J called but not all clones. Of the missing ones, under half trace to an unresolved V gene in checked studies; the others have no known cause. Clone size and the V and J calls come from that table; the DNA yielded D and trimming. The sample table contains 70,000 or so clones; only one count was recorded for around 88% of them. The ten biggest clones cover about 17% of the sample.

Based on the germline V gene, the CDR1 and CDR2 sequences are MDHEN and SYDVKM. The CDR3 measures 11 amino acids from cysteine to phenylalanine. Only the CDR3 region is kept as DNA, spanning 33 bases read in frame from base 1. V loses 8 bases, J loses 7 bases, and the germline ends lie 11 bases apart. A remark on this clone: This receptor's antigen is unknown. No base quality values were provided; no much bigger clone lies one nucleotide off.

The TCR comes from a man in his forties or fifties with COVID-19, enrolled during active disease. This chain joins TRBV28 to TRBJ1-1, and perhaps TRBD1 as D gene, on 5 matching bases. Sequenced: peripheral blood. In nucleotide form, the sequence is TGTGCCAGCGTGGGACTGGTTGAAGCTTTCTTT. Translated, it gives CASVGLVEAFF.